A single sample is the source of the 8 T cell receptor beta chains below, sequenced in a study of control samples from healthy donors and cancer patients. Here immunoSEQ multiplex PCR was the method, and the copy in TCRdb shows in-frame clones only, minus some. The table shows 79,000 or so clones, with around 90% occurring only once. The sequenced sample was PBMCs. These TCRs come from a woman between 45 and 60 years old with colorectal cancer.

The gene calls are TRBV10-3 and TRBJ2-7; D call uncertain. The V gene lost 4 bases and the J gene lost 0 bases, with 16 bases spanning the gap. The CDR3 loop spans 16 amino acids. CDR1 is ENHRY and CDR2 is SYGVKD in the germline V gene. DNA for the CDR3: TGTGCCATCAGTGCCGGCTCCTCCTTCGGCTCCTACGAGCAGTACGTC. Translated: CAISAGSSFGSYEQYV.

V usage is TRBV30 and J usage is TRBJ1-3, with D unclear. V was trimmed by 3 bases and J by 4 bases, leaving 4 bases between them. Germline assignment: CDR1 GTSNPN and CDR2 SVGIG (reference sequence). CDR3 size: 11 residues. As DNA, the CDR3 is TGTGCCTGGAGCAGAGGAAACACCATATATTTT. Its protein product is CAWSRGNTIYF.

The gene calls are TRBV4-3 and TRBJ2-1; 10 bases fit TRBD2. CDR1 and CDR2 (germline): LGHNA, YSLEER. The CDR3 extends over 16 amino acids. J gave up 8 bases and V 0 bases, and 7 bases lay outside the gene matches. CDR3 protein: CASSQDPSGGGDEQFF. The CDR3 nucleotides read TGCGCCAGCAGCCAAGATCCAAGCGGGGGGGGAGATGAGCAGTTCTTC.

The chain links TRBV4-2 to TRBJ2-5; D is possibly TRBD1 (5 bases). CDR3 length: 14 amino acids. The germline V gene has CDR1 LGHNA and CDR2 YNFKEQ. V lost 0 bases, J lost 5 bases, and 10 bases lay in between. The CDR3 sequence is CASSQDLRGETQYF. In nucleotides, the CDR3 is TGTGCCAGCAGCCAAGATTTAAGGGGTGAGACCCAGTACTTC.

The DNA of the CDR3 is TGTGCCAGCAGCCAAGACGGGGGTCAGCCCCAGCATTTT. Protein: CASSQDGGQPQHF. V usage is TRBV3-1 (or the pseudogene TRBV3-2) and J usage is TRBJ1-5; tentative D call: TRBD1 (5 bases). CDR1 and CDR2 (germline): LGHDT, YNNKEL (reference sequence). Trimming left V 0 bases short and J 6 bases short, with 6 bases between. This CDR3 region has 13 residues.

The chain combines TRBV5-6 with TRBJ1-5, with D maybe TRBD1 (6 bases). The V gene lost 3 bases and the J gene lost 2 bases, with 9 bases spanning the gap. CDR1 is SGHDT, CDR2 YYEEEE, per germline. The CDR3 has 14 amino acids. This chain's CDR3 is CASSSYRGNQPQHF. CDR3 nucleotide sequence: TGTGCCAGCAGCTCCTACAGGGGCAATCAGCCCCAGCATTTT.

This sequence joins TRBV9 and TRBJ2-3; TRBD1 is a possible D gene (6 bases). V shed 1 base and J shed 0 bases, with 15 bases lying between them. CDR3 length equals 17 residues. CDR1 is SGDLS and CDR2 is YYNGEE in the germline V gene. This CDR3 is CASSVRQGRGSTDTQYF. In nucleotides, the CDR3 is TGTGCCAGCAGCGTAAGGCAGGGGAGAGGTAGCACAGATACGCAGTATTTT.

The chain is built from TRBV9 and TRBJ2-6; D is unresolved. CDR1 is SGDLS, CDR2 YYNGEE, per germline. There are 14 residues in the CDR3. Trimming removed 3 bases at V and 4 bases at J, with 8 bases between. As DNA, the CDR3 is TGTGCCAGCAGCGCTCAATCCGGGGCCAACGTCCTGACTTTC. Residues: CASSAQSGANVLTF. Using reference TRBV9 and TRBJ2-6 for the parts outside the CDR3, the full variable domain is DSGVTQTPKHLITATGQRVTLRCSPRSGDLSVYWYQQSLDQGLQFLIQYYNGEERAKGNILERFSAQQFPDLHSELNLSSLELGDSALYFCASSAQSGANVLTFGAGSRLTVL.